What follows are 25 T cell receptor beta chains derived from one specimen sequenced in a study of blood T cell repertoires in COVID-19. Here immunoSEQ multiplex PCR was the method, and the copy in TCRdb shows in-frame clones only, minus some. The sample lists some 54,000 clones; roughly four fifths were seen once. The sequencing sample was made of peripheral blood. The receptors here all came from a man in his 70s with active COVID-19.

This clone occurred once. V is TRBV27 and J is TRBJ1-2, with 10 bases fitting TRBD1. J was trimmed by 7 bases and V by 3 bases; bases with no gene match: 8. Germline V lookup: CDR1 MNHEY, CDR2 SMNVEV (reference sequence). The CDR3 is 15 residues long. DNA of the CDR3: TGTGCCAGCAGTTTTCGGAGACAGGGGGCCGGTGGCTACACCTTC. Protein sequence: CASSFRRQGAGGYTF.

CDR3 sequence: CASRVGQTTDTQYF. CDR3 in DNA: TGTGCCAGCAGGGTGGGACAGACCACAGATACGCAGTATTTT. This rearrangement joins TRBV6-5 to TRBJ2-3; 7 nucleotides line up with TRBD1. Germline CDR1 and CDR2: MNHEY and SVGAGI. Losses at the gene ends were 6 bases for V and 2 bases for J; bases not matched to a gene: 5. CDR3 length: 14 amino acids.

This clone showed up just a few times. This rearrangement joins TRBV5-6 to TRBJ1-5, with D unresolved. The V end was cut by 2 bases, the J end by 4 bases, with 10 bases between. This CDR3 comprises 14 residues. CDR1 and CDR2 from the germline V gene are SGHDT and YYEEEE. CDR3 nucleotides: TGTGCCAGCAGCTTCGGTTCGGTGAATCAGCCCCAGCATTTT. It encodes CASSFGSVNQPQHF. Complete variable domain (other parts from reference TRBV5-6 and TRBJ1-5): DAGVTQSPTHLIKTRGQQVTLRCSPKSGHDTVSWYQQALGQGPQFIFQYYEEEERQRGNFPDRFSGHQFPNYSSELNVNALLLGDSALYLCASSFGSVNQPQHFGDGTRLSIL.

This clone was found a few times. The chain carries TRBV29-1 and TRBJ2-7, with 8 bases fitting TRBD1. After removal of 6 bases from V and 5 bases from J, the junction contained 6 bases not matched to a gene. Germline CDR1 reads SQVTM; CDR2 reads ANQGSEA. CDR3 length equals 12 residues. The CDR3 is CSVYDRGNEQYF. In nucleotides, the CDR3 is TGCAGCGTATACGACAGGGGAAACGAGCAGTACTTC.

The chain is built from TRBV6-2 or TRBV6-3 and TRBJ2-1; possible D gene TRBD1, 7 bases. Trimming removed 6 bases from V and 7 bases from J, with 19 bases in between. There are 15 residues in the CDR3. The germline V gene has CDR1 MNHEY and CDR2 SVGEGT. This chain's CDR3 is CASSWGQGGRNEQFF. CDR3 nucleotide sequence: TGTGCCAGCAGCTGGGGTCAGGGGGGTAGGAATGAGCAGTTCTTC.

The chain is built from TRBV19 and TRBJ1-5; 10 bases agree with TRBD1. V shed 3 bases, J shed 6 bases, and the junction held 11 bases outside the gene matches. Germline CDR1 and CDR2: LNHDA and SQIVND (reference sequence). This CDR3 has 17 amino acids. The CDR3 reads CASSILSSTGGSQPQHF. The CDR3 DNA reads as TGTGCCAGTAGTATCCTCTCCTCGACAGGGGGCTCTCAGCCCCAGCATTTT. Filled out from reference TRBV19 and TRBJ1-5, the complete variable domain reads DGGITQSPKYLFRKEGQNVTLSCEQNLNHDAMYWYRQDPGQGLRLIYYSQIVNDFQKGDIAEGYSVSREKKESFPLTVTSAQKNPTAFYLCASSILSSTGGSQPQHFGDGTRLSIL.

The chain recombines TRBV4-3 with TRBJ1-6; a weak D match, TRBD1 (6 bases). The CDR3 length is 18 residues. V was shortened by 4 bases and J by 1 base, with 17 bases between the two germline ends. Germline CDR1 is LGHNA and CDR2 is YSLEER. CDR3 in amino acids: CASSPQAGGRSYNSPLHF. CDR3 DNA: TGCGCCAGCAGCCCCCAAGCGGGGGGGCGGTCCTATAATTCACCCCTCCACTTT.

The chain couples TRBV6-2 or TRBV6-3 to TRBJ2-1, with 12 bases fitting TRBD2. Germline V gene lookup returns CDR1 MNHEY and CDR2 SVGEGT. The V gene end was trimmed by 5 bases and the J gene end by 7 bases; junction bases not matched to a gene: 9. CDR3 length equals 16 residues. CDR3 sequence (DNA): TGTGCCAGCAGTCTAGCGGGGGGGCCCATCCGTAATGAGCAGTTCTTC. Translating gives CASSLAGGPIRNEQFF.

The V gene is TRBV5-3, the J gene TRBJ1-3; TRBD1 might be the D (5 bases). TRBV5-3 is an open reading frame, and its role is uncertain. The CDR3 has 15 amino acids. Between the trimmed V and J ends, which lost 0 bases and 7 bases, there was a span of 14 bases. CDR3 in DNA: TGTGCCAGAAGCTTGGGGTTGGGGGGAGGGAACACCATATATTTT. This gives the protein CARSLGLGGGNTIYF.

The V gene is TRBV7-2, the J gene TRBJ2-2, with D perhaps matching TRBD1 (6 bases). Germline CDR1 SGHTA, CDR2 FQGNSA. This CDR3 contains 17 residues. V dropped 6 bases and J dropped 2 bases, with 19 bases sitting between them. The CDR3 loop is CASSSPTGTYNTGELFF. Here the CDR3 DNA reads TGTGCCAGCAGTTCACCTACCGGGACATACAACACCGGGGAGCTGTTTTTT.

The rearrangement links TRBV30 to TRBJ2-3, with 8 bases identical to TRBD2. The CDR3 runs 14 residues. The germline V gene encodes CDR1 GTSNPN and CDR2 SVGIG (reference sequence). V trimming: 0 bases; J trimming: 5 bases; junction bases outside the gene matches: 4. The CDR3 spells CAWSVPGGGDTQYF. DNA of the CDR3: TGTGCCTGGAGTGTCCCGGGGGGGGGAGATACGCAGTATTTT.

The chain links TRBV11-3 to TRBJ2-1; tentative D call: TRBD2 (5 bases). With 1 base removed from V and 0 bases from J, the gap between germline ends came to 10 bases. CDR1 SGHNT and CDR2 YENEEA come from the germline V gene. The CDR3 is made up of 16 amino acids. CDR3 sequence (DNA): TGTGCCAGCAGCTTAGGAGGGTCGAGCTCCTACAATGAGCAGTTCTTC. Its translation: CASSLGGSSSYNEQFF.

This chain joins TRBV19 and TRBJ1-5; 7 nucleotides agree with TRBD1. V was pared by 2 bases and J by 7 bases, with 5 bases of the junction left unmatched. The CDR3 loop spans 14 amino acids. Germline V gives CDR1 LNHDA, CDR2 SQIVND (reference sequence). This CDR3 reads CASSINPGGQPQHF. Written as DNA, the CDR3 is TGTGCCAGTAGTATAAATCCAGGGGGACAGCCCCAGCATTTT. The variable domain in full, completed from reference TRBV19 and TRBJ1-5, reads DGGITQSPKYLFRKEGQNVTLSCEQNLNHDAMYWYRQDPGQGLRLIYYSQIVNDFQKGDIAEGYSVSREKKESFPLTVTSAQKNPTAFYLCASSINPGGQPQHFGDGTRLSIL.

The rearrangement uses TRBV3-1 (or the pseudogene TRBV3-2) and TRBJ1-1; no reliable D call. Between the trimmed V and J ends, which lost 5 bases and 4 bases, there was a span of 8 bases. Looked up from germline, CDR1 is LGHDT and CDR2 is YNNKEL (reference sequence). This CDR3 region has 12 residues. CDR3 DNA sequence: TGTGCCAGCAGCGCCGGGGTCACTGAAGCTTTCTTT. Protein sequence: CASSAGVTEAFF.

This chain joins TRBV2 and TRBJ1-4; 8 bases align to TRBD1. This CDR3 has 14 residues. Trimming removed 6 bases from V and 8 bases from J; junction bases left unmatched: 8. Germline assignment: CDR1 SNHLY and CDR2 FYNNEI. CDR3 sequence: CASSRDRGWEKLFF. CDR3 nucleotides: TGTGCCAGCAGCCGCGACAGGGGTTGGGAAAAACTGTTTTTT.

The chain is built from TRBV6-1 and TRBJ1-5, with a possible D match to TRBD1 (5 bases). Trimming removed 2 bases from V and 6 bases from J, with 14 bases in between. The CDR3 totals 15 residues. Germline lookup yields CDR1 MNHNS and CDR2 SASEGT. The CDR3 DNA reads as TGTGCCAGCAGTGAAAGTGCAGGGATCTCTCAGCCCCAGCATTTT. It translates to CASSESAGISQPQHF.

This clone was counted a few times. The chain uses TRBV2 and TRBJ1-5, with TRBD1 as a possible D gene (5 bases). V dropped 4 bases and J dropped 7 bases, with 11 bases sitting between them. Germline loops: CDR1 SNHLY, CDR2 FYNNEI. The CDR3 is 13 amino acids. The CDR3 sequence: CASSGTGGQPQHF. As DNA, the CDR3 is TGTGCCAGCAGTGGAACAGGTGGACAGCCCCAGCATTTT.

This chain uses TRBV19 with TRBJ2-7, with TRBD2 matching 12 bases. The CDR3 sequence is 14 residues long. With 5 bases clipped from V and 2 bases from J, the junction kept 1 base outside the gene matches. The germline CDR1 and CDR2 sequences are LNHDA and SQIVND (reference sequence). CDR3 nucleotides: TGTGCCAGTAGTCGGACTAGCGGGGCCTACGAGCAGTACTTC. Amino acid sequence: CASSRTSGAYEQYF. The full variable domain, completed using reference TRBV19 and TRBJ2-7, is DGGITQSPKYLFRKEGQNVTLSCEQNLNHDAMYWYRQDPGQGLRLIYYSQIVNDFQKGDIAEGYSVSREKKESFPLTVTSAQKNPTAFYLCASSRTSGAYEQYFGPGTRLTVT.

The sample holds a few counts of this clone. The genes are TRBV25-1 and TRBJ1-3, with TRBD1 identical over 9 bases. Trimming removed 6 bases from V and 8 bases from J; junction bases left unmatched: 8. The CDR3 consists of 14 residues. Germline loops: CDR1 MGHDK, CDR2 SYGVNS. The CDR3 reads CASSQQGAPDTIYF. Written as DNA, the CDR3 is TGTGCCAGCAGCCAACAGGGGGCGCCTGACACCATATATTTT.

CDR3 region: CASSIGHVFQPQHF. CDR3 nucleotides: TGTGCCAGTAGTATCGGACATGTTTTTCAGCCCCAGCATTTT. The V and J genes are TRBV19 and TRBJ1-5; TRBD1 is a possible D gene (5 bases). Germline V gives CDR1 LNHDA, CDR2 SQIVND (reference sequence). Deletions cut 3 bases from V and 6 bases from J, with 12 bases between. The CDR3 totals 14 residues.

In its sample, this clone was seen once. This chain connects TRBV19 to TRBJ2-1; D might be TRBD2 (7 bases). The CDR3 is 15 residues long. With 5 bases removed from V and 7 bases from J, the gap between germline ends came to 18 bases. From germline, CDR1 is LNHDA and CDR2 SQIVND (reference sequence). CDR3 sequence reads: CASSVLGGGLNEQFF. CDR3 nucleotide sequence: TGTGCCAGTAGTGTCCTGGGAGGGGGACTGAATGAGCAGTTCTTC. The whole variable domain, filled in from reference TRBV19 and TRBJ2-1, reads DGGITQSPKYLFRKEGQNVTLSCEQNLNHDAMYWYRQDPGQGLRLIYYSQIVNDFQKGDIAEGYSVSREKKESFPLTVTSAQKNPTAFYLCASSVLGGGLNEQFFGPGTRLTVL.

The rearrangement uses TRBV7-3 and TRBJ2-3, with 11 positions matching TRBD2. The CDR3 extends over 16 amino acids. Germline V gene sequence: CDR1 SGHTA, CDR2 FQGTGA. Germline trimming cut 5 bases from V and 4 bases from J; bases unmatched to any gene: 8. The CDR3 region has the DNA TGTGCCAGCAGCCCACGGGGGACTAGCGGCGCAGATACGCAGTATTTT. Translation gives CASSPRGTSGADTQYF.

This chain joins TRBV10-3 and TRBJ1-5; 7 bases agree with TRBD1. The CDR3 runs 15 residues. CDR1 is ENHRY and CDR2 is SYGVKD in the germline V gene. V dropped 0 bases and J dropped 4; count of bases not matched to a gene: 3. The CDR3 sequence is CAISESGQSNQPQHF. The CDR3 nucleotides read TGTGCCATCAGTGAGTCGGGACAGTCTAATCAGCCCCAGCATTTT.

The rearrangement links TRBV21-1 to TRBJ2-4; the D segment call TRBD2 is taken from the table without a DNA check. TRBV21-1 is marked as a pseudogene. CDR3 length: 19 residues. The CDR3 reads CASSKGLSRDSIAKNIQYF. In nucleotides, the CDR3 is TGTGCCAGCAGCAAAGGACTTAGCAGGGACTCGATTGCCAAAAACATTCAGTACTTC.

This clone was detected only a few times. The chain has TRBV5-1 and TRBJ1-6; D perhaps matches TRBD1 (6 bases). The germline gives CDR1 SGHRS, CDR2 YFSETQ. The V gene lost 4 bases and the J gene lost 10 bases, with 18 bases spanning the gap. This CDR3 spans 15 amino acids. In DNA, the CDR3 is TGCGCCAGCAGCGCCTCACAGGGCAGAGGCTCACCCCTCCACTTT. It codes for CASSASQGRGSPLHF.